Below are 24 T cell receptor beta chains sequenced from a single sample in a study of T-cell reconstitution after alpha-beta-depleted transplantation in children. Using unique molecular identifiers, the investigators prepared the TCRbeta library. TCRdb itself ran the PCR reads through MiXCR, one entry per CDR3 protein. In the table there are fewer than 150,000 distinct CDR3 sequences, roughly 10% of which are singletons. The sequences come from PBMCs, mostly from graft donor cells, collected 180 days after TCRalphabeta/CD19-depleted stem cell transplant. These receptors all come from a girl in the first two years of life who had a stem cell transplant for combined immunodeficiency, so the T cells may come from the graft donor.

This clonotype showed up many times. The genes are TRBV6-5 and TRBJ2-7; 7 nucleotides match TRBD1. Germline trimming cut 2 bases from V and 0 bases from J; bases unmatched to any gene: 13. Germline V gives CDR1 MNHEY, CDR2 SVGAGI. The CDR3 has 18 residues. CDR3 residues: CASSYGAPYRDSSYEQYF. CDR3 DNA sequence: TGTGCCAGCAGTTACGGGGCCCCCTACAGGGACAGCTCCTACGAGCAGTACTTC.

This clonotype has only a few counts. This sequence joins TRBV12-3 or TRBV12-4 and TRBJ1-6; D unclear. The CDR3 loop spans 16 amino acids. Trimming stripped 6 bases from V and 5 bases from J, with 17 bases between. The CDR3 spells CASRAGSVGNNSPLHF. The CDR3 region has the DNA TGTGCCAGCAGAGCTGGGTCGGTGGGCAATAATTCACCCCTCCACTTT.

This clonotype was counted only a few times. The chain recombines TRBV3-1 with TRBJ2-1, with D maybe TRBD2 (6 bases). This CDR3 contains 14 residues. Germline values: CDR1 LGHDT, CDR2 YNNKEL (reference sequence). Deletions cut 2 bases from V and 3 bases from J, with 8 bases between. As DNA, the CDR3 is TGTGCCAGCAGCCAAAGCGGGTACTACAATGAGCAGTTCTTC. Translation gives CASSQSGYYNEQFF.

The chain carries TRBV6-5 and TRBJ1-2, with 7 nucleotides matching TRBD1. Germline V lookup: CDR1 MNHEY, CDR2 SVGAGI. V lost 2 bases and J lost 10; bases outside the gene matches: 10. The CDR3 covers 14 residues. The CDR3: CASSYGDSRRVYTF. CDR3 coding DNA: TGTGCCAGCAGTTACGGGGACAGCCGCCGCGTCTACACCTTC.

The chain recombines TRBV12-3 or TRBV12-4 with TRBJ1-6, with 7 positions matching TRBD1. Losses at the gene ends were 5 bases for V and 8 bases for J; bases not matched to a gene: 6. CDR3 length: 14 residues. The CDR3 DNA reads as TGTGCCAGCAGTCCCGGGACAGTGTATTCACCCCTCCACTTT. It translates to CASSPGTVYSPLHF.

This clonotype occurred a few times. The chain combines TRBV6-5 with TRBJ1-5; D uncertain. Germline loops: CDR1 MNHEY, CDR2 SVGAGI. V was shortened by 5 bases and J by 3 bases, with 11 bases between the two germline ends. The CDR3 runs 14 residues. The CDR3 sequence: CASSRDTVNQPQHF. In DNA form, the CDR3 reads TGTGCCAGCAGTCGCGACACCGTCAATCAGCCCCAGCATTTT.

Only a few counts were recorded for this clonotype. CDR3 nucleotide sequence: TGTGCCAGCAGTAAGGGACAGATTAATGTCAATGAGCAGTTCTTC. Its protein is CASSKGQINVNEQFF. V is TRBV12-3 or TRBV12-4 and J is TRBJ2-1; TRBD1 matches 7 bases. The trim removed 5 bases at V and 6 bases at J, leaving 10 bases unmatched. The CDR3 loop spans 15 amino acids.

This clonotype came up a few times. This chain connects TRBV10-3 to TRBJ1-1; 7 bases are a match to TRBD1. V gave up 3 bases and J gave up 3 bases; unmatched junction bases: 4. CDR1 ENHRY and CDR2 SYGVKD come from the germline V gene. The CDR3 sequence is 14 residues long. CDR3 in amino acids: CAISEVQGDTEAFF. CDR3 nucleotide sequence: TGTGCCATCAGTGAAGTGCAGGGGGACACTGAAGCTTTCTTT.

J is TRBJ2-6 and V is TRBV6-5; the match to TRBD1 covers 10 bases. Germline CDR1 is MNHEY and CDR2 is SVGAGI. CDR3 length: 17 residues. Trimming cost V 1 base and J 2 bases; bases outside gene matches: 2. The CDR3 spells CASSYWTGGAGANVLTF. The CDR3 DNA reads as TGTGCCAGCAGTTACTGGACAGGGGGAGCTGGGGCCAACGTCCTGACTTTC.

The sample holds a few counts of this clonotype. This chain uses TRBV29-1 with TRBJ1-3; D gene ambiguous. Germline CDR1 and CDR2: SQVTM and ANQGSEA. Trimming removed 5 bases from V and 0 bases from J, with 2 bases in between. The CDR3 length is 11 residues. The CDR3 sequence: CSVSSGNTIYF. CDR3 in DNA: TGCAGCGTTAGCTCTGGAAACACCATATATTTT.

This clonotype was recorded at least ten times. The rearrangement joins TRBV20-1 to TRBJ2-5, with D hard to call. The CDR3 is 12 amino acids. Germline V gene data show CDR1 as DFQATT and CDR2 as SNEGSKA (reference sequence). The CDR3 DNA reads TGCAGCGCTTTAGCTGGGCGAGAGACCCAGTACTTC. It encodes CSALAGRETQYF.

This clonotype was seen only a few times. The DNA is left out, because the CDR3 cannot be placed on it with certainty; the CDR3 is given as TCRdb lists it. The gene calls are TRBV10-3 and TRBJ2-7; the DNA was not compared with TRBD1, the D call given in the table. The germline V gene has CDR1 ENHRY and CDR2 SYGVKD. Ends included, the CDR3 has 24 residues. The CDR3 is CAISVKGVRNTSSTSGRAPGSQYF.

There are a few counts of this clonotype. DNA for the CDR3: TGTGCCAGCAGCTTAGCATGGACTACCCACAATGAGCAGTTCTTC. It translates to CASSLAWTTHNEQFF. This chain uses TRBV7-2 with TRBJ2-1; weak D call: TRBD2 (6 bases). CDR3 length: 15 residues. The germline V gene has CDR1 SGHTA and CDR2 FQGNSA. V was trimmed by 0 bases and J by 5 bases, leaving 11 bases between them.

This clonotype was counted ten times or more. The rearrangement uses TRBV20-1 and TRBJ1-5; D remains ambiguous. V was pared by 6 bases and J by 1 base, with 10 bases between. The CDR3 runs 13 residues. From germline, CDR1 is DFQATT and CDR2 SNEGSKA (reference sequence). CDR3 sequence reads: CSAFGLSNQPQHF. The CDR3 DNA is TGCAGTGCCTTCGGGCTCAGCAATCAGCCCCAGCATTTT.

The chain uses TRBV29-1 and TRBJ2-5, with TRBD2 as a possible D gene (6 bases). Trimming shortened V by 7 bases and J by 2 bases, and 11 bases separated the two germline ends. Germline V lookup: CDR1 SQVTM, CDR2 ANQGSEA. The CDR3 has 12 amino acids. The CDR3 DNA reads as TGCAGCGGCGGGACCCCTCAAGAGACCCAGTACTTC. Translation gives CSGGTPQETQYF.

This clonotype was detected a few times. This chain connects TRBV7-9 to TRBJ2-3; D remains unclear. Germline V CDR1 and CDR2: SEHNR, FQNEAQ (reference sequence). V dropped 1 base and J dropped 3 bases, with 8 bases sitting between them. This CDR3 contains 14 residues. The CDR3 coding sequence is TGTGCCAGCAGCTTAGAACAACGAACAGATACGCAGTATTTT. Protein product: CASSLEQRTDTQYF.

The chain is built from TRBV20-1 and TRBJ2-2, with D perhaps matching TRBD2 (6 bases). The germline CDR1 and CDR2 sequences are DFQATT and SNEGSKA (reference sequence). Trimming cost V 5 bases and J 8 bases, with 18 bases left between them. The CDR3 extends over 14 amino acids. CDR3 protein: CSAHNSGLQGELFF. The CDR3, as DNA: TGCAGTGCTCATAACAGCGGGTTGCAGGGGGAGCTGTTTTTT.

This clonotype was observed at least ten times. V usage is TRBV29-1 and J usage is TRBJ2-1, with 9 nucleotides matching TRBD2. The J segment lost 4 bases and the V segment lost 1 base, leaving 2 bases of the junction unmatched. The CDR3 loop spans 14 amino acids. CDR1 is SQVTM, CDR2 ANQGSEA, per germline. The CDR3, as DNA: TGCAGCGTTGAAGGGCTAGCGGGGTACAATGAGCAGTTCTTC. Residues: CSVEGLAGYNEQFF.

V usage is TRBV20-1 and J usage is TRBJ2-1; possible D gene TRBD2, 6 bases. CDR1 DFQATT and CDR2 SNEGSKA come from the germline V gene (reference sequence). V was pared by 7 bases and J by 13 bases, with 8 bases between. The CDR3 totals 8 residues. CDR3 in DNA: TGCAGTGGCGGGGCACAGTTCTTC. Its translation: CSGGAQFF.

The V gene is TRBV5-6, the J gene TRBJ2-4; possibly TRBD2 for D (6 bases). Germline CDR1 is SGHDT and CDR2 is YYEEEE. CDR3 length: 17 residues. Trimming stripped 3 bases from V and 1 base from J, with 17 bases between. CDR3 sequence: CASSWGDGARAKNIQYF. The CDR3 DNA is TGTGCCAGCAGCTGGGGGGACGGTGCCCGCGCCAAAAACATTCAGTACTTC.

This clonotype was detected only a few times. V is TRBV6-1 and J is TRBJ2-7; 14 positions agree with TRBD2. There are 18 residues in the CDR3. V trimming: 5 bases; J trimming: 1 base; junction bases outside the gene matches: 10. Germline values: CDR1 MNHNS, CDR2 SASEGT. The CDR3 loop reads CASSQGKGLAGESYEQYF. CDR3 bases: TGTGCCAGCAGTCAGGGGAAGGGACTAGCGGGAGAGTCCTACGAGCAGTACTTC.

This clonotype was detected only a few times. The rearrangement joins TRBV5-6 to TRBJ2-2; no definite D call. The CDR3 sequence is 12 residues long. Per germline, CDR1 SGHDT and CDR2 YYEEEE. The V gene lost 1 base and the J gene lost 7 bases, with 5 bases spanning the gap. CDR3: CASSLSVGELFF. The CDR3 region has the DNA TGTGCCAGCAGCTTGTCGGTCGGGGAGCTGTTTTTT.

J is TRBJ2-2 and V is TRBV11-2; D perhaps matches TRBD1 (6 bases). Trimming took 5 bases from V and 5 from J, leaving 18 bases between them. The germline gives CDR1 SGHAT, CDR2 FQNNGV. This CDR3 region has 16 residues. The CDR3 spells CASSQGWGRGTGELFF. In DNA form, the CDR3 reads TGTGCCAGCAGCCAGGGATGGGGGCGAGGGACCGGGGAGCTGTTTTTT.

This clonotype was observed a handful of times. The chain has TRBV20-1 and TRBJ2-7; 10 bases are shared with TRBD2. The CDR3 extends over 14 amino acids. Germline values: CDR1 DFQATT, CDR2 SNEGSKA (reference sequence). Germline trimming cut 6 bases from V and 0 bases from J; bases unmatched to any gene: 5. The CDR3 loop is CSAQRGGSSYEQYF. In DNA, the CDR3 is TGCAGTGCGCAGCGGGGGGGGAGCTCCTACGAGCAGTACTTC.